This paragraph covers one TCR beta chain sequence. All the patients suffered relapse after autologous stem cell transplantation, and brentuximab vedotin exposure differed. This sample is part of a study of PD-1 blockade in classical Hodgkin lymphoma. The V end was cut by 4 bases, the J end by 1 base, with 16 bases between. Germline-derived CDR1 and CDR2 are SEHNR and FQNEAQ (reference sequence). The CDR3 length is 16 residues. Assay: immunoSEQ multiplex PCR; the TCRdb copy retains only in-frame clones and omits some. This table has about 63,000 clones, 88% appearing once. The clonotype originates from a human donor with classical Hodgkin lymphoma. The sample here was peripheral blood mononuclear cells (PBMCs), taken before the second cycle of nivolumab. V is TRBV7-9 and J is TRBJ1-2, with TRBD1 as a possible D gene (6 bases). The CDR3 region has the DNA TGTGCCAGCAGCTCTTTTGGGGGCGGAAGTAACTATGGCTACACCTTC. Amino acid sequence: CASSSFGGGSNYGYTF.